The following is a T cell receptor beta chain sequence with its context. The data originate from a study of T cell changes during pregnancy in multiple sclerosis. TCRdb keeps only in-frame clones here, not all; method: immunoSEQ multiplex PCR. Among more than 85,000 clones, approximately 94% were seen once, and the ten largest hold approximately 0.88%. The CDR3 is 16 residues long. Looked up from germline, CDR1 is SGHRS and CDR2 is YFSETQ. The germline V and J ends were trimmed by 4 bases and 3 bases, with 20 bases remaining between them. This TCR came from a female donor with multiple sclerosis, enrolled in a pregnancy study. Sample: peripheral blood, taken before pregnancy. The V gene is TRBV5-1, the J gene TRBJ2-7, with D tentatively TRBD2 (5 bases). CDR3 sequence reads: CASSRPLSDVRYEQYF. DNA for the CDR3: TGCGCCAGCAGCCGACCACTTAGCGACGTTCGCTACGAGCAGTACTTC. The whole variable domain, remainder taken from reference TRBV5-1 and TRBJ2-7, is KAGVTQTPRYLIKTRGQQVTLSCSPISGHRSVSWYQQTPGQGLQFLFEYFSETQRNKGNFPGRFSGRQFSNSRSEMNVSTLELGDSALYLCASSRPLSDVRYEQYFGPGTRLTVT.